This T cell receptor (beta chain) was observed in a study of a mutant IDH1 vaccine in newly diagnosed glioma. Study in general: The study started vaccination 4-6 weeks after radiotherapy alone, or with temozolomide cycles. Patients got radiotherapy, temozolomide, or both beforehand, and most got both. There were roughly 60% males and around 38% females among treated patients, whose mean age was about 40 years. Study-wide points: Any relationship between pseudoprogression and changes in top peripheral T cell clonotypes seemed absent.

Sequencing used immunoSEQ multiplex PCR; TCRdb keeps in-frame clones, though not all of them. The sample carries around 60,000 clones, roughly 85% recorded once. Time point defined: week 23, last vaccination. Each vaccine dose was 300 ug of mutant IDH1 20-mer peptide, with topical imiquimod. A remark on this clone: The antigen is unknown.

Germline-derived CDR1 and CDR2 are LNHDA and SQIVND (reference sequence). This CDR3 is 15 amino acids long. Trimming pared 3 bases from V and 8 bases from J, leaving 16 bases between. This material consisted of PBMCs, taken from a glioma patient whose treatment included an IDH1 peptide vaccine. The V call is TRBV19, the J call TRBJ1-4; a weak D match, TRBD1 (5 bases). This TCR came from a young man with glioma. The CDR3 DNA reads TGTGCCAGTAGTATCCGCTGGGGGGTCGGGGAAAAACTGTTTTTT. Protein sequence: CASSIRWGVGEKLFF.